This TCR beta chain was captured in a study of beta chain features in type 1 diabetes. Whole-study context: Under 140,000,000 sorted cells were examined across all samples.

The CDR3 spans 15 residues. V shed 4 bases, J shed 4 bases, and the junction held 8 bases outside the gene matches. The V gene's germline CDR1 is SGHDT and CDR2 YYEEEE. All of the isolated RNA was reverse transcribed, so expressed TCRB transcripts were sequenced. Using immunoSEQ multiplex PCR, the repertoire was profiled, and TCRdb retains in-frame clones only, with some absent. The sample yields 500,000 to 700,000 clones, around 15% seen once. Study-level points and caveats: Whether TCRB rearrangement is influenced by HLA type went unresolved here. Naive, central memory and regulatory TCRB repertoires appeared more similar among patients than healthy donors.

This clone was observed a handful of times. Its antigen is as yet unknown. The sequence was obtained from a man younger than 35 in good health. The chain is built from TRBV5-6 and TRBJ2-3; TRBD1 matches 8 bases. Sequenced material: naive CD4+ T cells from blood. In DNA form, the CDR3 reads TGTGCCAGCAGCCAATTGGACAGGGTCGCAGATACGCAGTATTTT. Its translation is CASSQLDRVADTQYF.